The 13 T cell receptor beta chains presented below share a single source sample, sequenced in a study of T cell responses to AZD1222 COVID-19 vaccine. Using immunoSEQ multiplex PCR, the repertoire was profiled, and TCRdb retains in-frame clones only, with some absent. The sample carries 95,000 to 150,000 clones, more than 85% recorded once. Specimen: peripheral blood, collected on day 0 of AZD1222 vaccination. All receptors come from an adult in good health.

V and J are TRBV19 and TRBJ2-1; the D gene is possibly TRBD2 (5 bases). CDR1 and CDR2 (germline): LNHDA, SQIVND (reference sequence). The CDR3 length is 12 residues. V dropped 6 bases and J dropped 5 bases, with 8 bases sitting between them. CDR3 loop: CASSGLNNEQFF. The CDR3 DNA follows: TGTGCCAGTAGCGGACTCAACAATGAGCAGTTCTTC.

The chain couples TRBV3-1 (or the pseudogene TRBV3-2) to TRBJ2-7; D gene ambiguous. The CDR3 consists of 15 residues. Per germline, CDR1 LGHDT and CDR2 YNNKEL (reference sequence). V was shortened by 1 base and J by 3 bases, with 13 bases between the two germline ends. CDR3 DNA sequence: TGTGCCAGCAGCCAAGGGTCGCCTAGAATCTACGAGCAGTACTTC. Translation gives CASSQGSPRIYEQYF.

This sequence joins TRBV9 and TRBJ1-1, with a tentative D call TRBD1 (5 bases). Germline assignment: CDR1 SGDLS and CDR2 YYNGEE. The V end was cut by 0 bases, the J end by 1 base, with 10 bases between. The CDR3 runs 15 residues. The CDR3 region is CASSVVGARNTEAFF. The DNA of the CDR3 is TGTGCCAGCAGCGTAGTCGGGGCACGGAACACTGAAGCTTTCTTT.

The chain employs TRBV10-1 and TRBJ1-1; D call uncertain. Germline values: CDR1 WNHNN, CDR2 SYGVQD (reference sequence). Trimming left V 1 base short and J 3 bases short, with 6 bases between. The CDR3 is 13 residues long. CDR3 region: CASSELPDTEAFF. The CDR3 nucleotides read TGCGCCAGCAGTGAGTTGCCGGACACTGAAGCTTTCTTT.

The chain links TRBV5-1 to TRBJ2-5; 12 nucleotides line up with TRBD2. This CDR3 has 15 residues. The V gene end was trimmed by 4 bases and the J gene end by 5 bases; junction bases not matched to a gene: 6. Germline V gene data show CDR1 as SGHRS and CDR2 as YFSETQ. For the CDR3, the DNA is TGCGCCAGCAGCCCCACTAGCGGGAGGACTGAGACCCAGTACTTC. Amino acid sequence: CASSPTSGRTETQYF.

The chain joins TRBV28 to TRBJ1-1, with a weak D call TRBD1 (6 bases). V was cut by 7 bases and J by 3 bases, with 6 bases left in between. The CDR3 loop spans 11 amino acids. Germline assignment: CDR1 MDHEN and CDR2 SYDVKM. This chain's CDR3 is CASKGDTEAFF. CDR3 bases: TGTGCCAGCAAGGGGGACACTGAAGCTTTCTTT. The whole variable domain, remainder taken from reference TRBV28 and TRBJ1-1, is DVKVTQSSRYLVKRTGEKVFLECVQDMDHENMFWYRQDPGLGLRLIYFSYDVKMKEKGDIPEGYSVSREKKERFSLILESASTNQTSMYLCASKGDTEAFFGQGTRLTVV.

The J gene is TRBJ1-1, the V gene TRBV27, with 7 bases fitting TRBD1. The CDR3 extends over 14 amino acids. The germline V gene has CDR1 MNHEY and CDR2 SMNVEV (reference sequence). J lost 2 bases, V lost 5 bases, and 5 bases had no gene match. The CDR3 DNA is TGTGCCAGCAGTATACGGGACAGAAACACTGAAGCTTTCTTT. This gives the protein CASSIRDRNTEAFF.

The J gene is TRBJ1-2, the V gene TRBV28, with 9 bases lining up with TRBD1. V shed 1 base, J shed 4 bases, and the junction held 7 bases outside the gene matches. From germline, CDR1 is MDHEN and CDR2 SYDVKM. The CDR3 sequence is 16 residues long. The chain's CDR3 is CASSLLGQGPFYGYTF. The CDR3 DNA follows: TGTGCCAGCAGTTTATTGGGACAGGGCCCTTTCTATGGCTACACCTTC.

The chain combines TRBV15 with TRBJ1-1; TRBD1 agrees at 9 bases. Germline V CDR1 and CDR2: LNHNV, YYDKDF (reference sequence). The CDR3 contains 14 residues. Trimming at V came to 5 bases and at J to 6 bases, leaving 7 bases not matched to a gene. As DNA, the CDR3 is TGTGCCACCAGCCGCCGGGGACAGGGCGCTGAAGCTTTCTTT. This gives the protein CATSRRGQGAEAFF.

This clone was detected only a few times. The gene calls are TRBV7-8 and TRBJ2-2; D call uncertain. CDR1 and CDR2 (germline): SGHVS, FQNEAQ. This CDR3 spans 16 amino acids. Trimming stripped 5 bases from V and 4 bases from J, with 17 bases between. The CDR3 nucleotides read TGTGCCAGCAGCCTACAACGGATCCCGGGCACCGGGGAGCTGTTTTTT. Protein: CASSLQRIPGTGELFF.

The V and J genes are TRBV7-8 and TRBJ1-3; D remains ambiguous. V was clipped by 1 base and J by 0 bases, with 4 bases between them. CDR1 is SGHVS, CDR2 FQNEAQ, per germline. The CDR3 runs to 14 residues. CDR3 coding DNA: TGTGCCAGCAGCTTAGGGAGCTCTGGAAACACCATATATTTT. Translated, it gives CASSLGSSGNTIYF.

The sample holds a few counts of this clone. The chain combines TRBV6-4 with TRBJ2-1, with TRBD2 matching over 15 bases. The ends lost 2 bases at V and 9 bases at J; junction bases unmatched: 11. The germline V gene encodes CDR1 MRHNA and CDR2 SNTAGT. CDR3 length equals 18 residues. The DNA for the CDR3 is TGTGCCAGCAGTGACAGCCCCGGACTAGCGGGAGGGCCCGGTGAGCAGTTCTTC. Translating it yields CASSDSPGLAGGPGEQFF.

The chain uses TRBV5-6 and TRBJ1-2; D gene uncertain. Germline V lookup: CDR1 SGHDT, CDR2 YYEEEE. The CDR3 is made up of 14 amino acids. Trimming took 0 bases from V and 4 from J, leaving 10 bases between them. The CDR3 coding sequence is TGTGCCAGCAGCTTGGCTGGACGGACCTATGGCTACACCTTC. It is translated as CASSLAGRTYGYTF. Drawing the rest from reference TRBV5-6 and TRBJ1-2, the complete variable domain is DAGVTQSPTHLIKTRGQQVTLRCSPKSGHDTVSWYQQALGQGPQFIFQYYEEEERQRGNFPDRFSGHQFPNYSSELNVNALLLGDSALYLCASSLAGRTYGYTFGSGTRLTVV.